The count of the clone carrying this T cell receptor (beta chain) is one. No antigen is known for it. Trimming cost V 4 bases and J 2 bases; bases outside gene matches: 9. CDR3 length: 16 amino acids. Per germline, CDR1 SGHRS and CDR2 YFSETQ. The sample comes from a study of cytomegalovirus exposure and HLA in healthy donors. Study conclusions and caveats: In an earlier analysis, most TCR beta V segments were productive about 87% or about 30% of the time. Three of the chains that were CMV-associated were confirmed in vitro to be specific for CMV antigens. Evidence from a later analysis indicated that most CMV-associated TCR beta chains looked HLA-restricted.

Researchers ran the PCR with 60 Vbeta and 13 Jbeta primers. Here immunoSEQ multiplex PCR was the method, and the copy in TCRdb shows in-frame clones only, minus some. The table has approximately 160,000 clones, roughly 82% seen once; the top ten hold approximately 1.4%. Sequencing input: PBMCs. The receptor was derived from a girl between 10 and 17 years old in good health and CMV-seropositive. The chain employs TRBV5-1 and TRBJ2-3; 8 bases align to TRBD1. CDR3 region: CASSLGTGRNTDTQYF. The DNA for the CDR3 is TGCGCCAGCAGCCTTGGGACAGGACGAAACACAGATACGCAGTATTTT. Supplemented by reference TRBV5-1 and TRBJ2-3, the full variable domain reads KAGVTQTPRYLIKTRGQQVTLSCSPISGHRSVSWYQQTPGQGLQFLFEYFSETQRNKGNFPGRFSGRQFSNSRSEMNVSTLELGDSALYLCASSLGTGRNTDTQYFGPGTRLTVL.